This T cell receptor (beta chain) is from a study of cytomegalovirus exposure and HLA in healthy donors. Overall study findings and caveats: Later analysis associated a missense DCLRE1C variant with TCR beta V- and J-gene trimming.

V lost 3 bases, J lost 8 bases, and 13 bases lay in between. The CDR3 is 13 amino acids. Germline-derived CDR1 and CDR2 are MDHEN and SYDVKM. This clone was detected a few times. Its antigen is not identified. PCR was performed using 60 Vbeta and 13 Jbeta primers. Assay used: immunoSEQ multiplex PCR; TCRdb lists only in-frame clones, some missing. The table includes roughly 180,000 clones, about four fifths detected once. V is TRBV28 and J is TRBJ1-2; perhaps TRBD1 as D (5 bases). The sample was PBMCs. The receptor comes from a woman aged 18 to 35 in good health and CMV-seronegative. CDR3 nucleotides: TGTGCCAGCAGTTTGGGGCTCTCGGCAGGCTACACCTTC. This translates into CASSLGLSAGYTF.